The clone carrying this TCR beta chain was seen a few times. Its antigen is unidentified. This sample was taken from a study of beta chain features in type 1 diabetes. For the study at large: Examination covered roughly 100,000,000 sorted cells spanning all samples.

All sorted populations exceeded 95% purity. The CDR3 extends over 14 amino acids. The V gene lost 4 bases and the J gene lost 4 bases, with 13 bases spanning the gap. The germline gives CDR1 MNHEY, CDR2 SVGAGI. Overall study findings and caveats: VDJ junctions in type 1 diabetes patients carried more deletions and fewer insertions. PCR, the amplification step, might favor shorter templates, equally in patients and controls.

The study reverse transcribed the entire isolated RNA, so it sequenced expressed TCRB transcripts. Measured with immunoSEQ multiplex PCR; TCRdb has only the in-frame clones, and not every one. The table includes approximately 170,000 clones, just over 9% detected once. The V gene is TRBV6-5, the J gene TRBJ2-5, with TRBD2 as a possible D gene (6 bases). This sequence was found in a woman between 18 and 29 years old in good health. The sequenced material came from central memory CD4+ T cells from blood. The CDR3 is CASSSSMGGETQYF. CDR3 nucleotides: TGTGCCAGCAGTTCCTCGATGGGGGGAGAGACCCAGTACTTC.